What follows are 16 T cell receptor beta chains derived from one specimen sequenced in a study of identifying expanded T cells in peripheral blood. TCRdb's table, derived via immunoSEQ multiplex PCR, lists solely in-frame clones and lacks some. The profile shows approximately 100,000 clones, about 83% of them singletons. Sequencing was performed on blood. The receptors were gathered from a person aged 18-70 years in good health.

The chain is built from TRBV6-6 and TRBJ2-3; D possibly corresponds to TRBD2 (7 bases). Per the germline V gene, CDR1 is MNHNY and CDR2 is SVGAGI (reference sequence). Trimming left V 7 bases short and J 2 bases short, with 16 bases between. The CDR3 length is 15 residues. The CDR3 sequence is CASTPLGGLTDTQYF. CDR3 DNA sequence: TGTGCCAGCACCCCCTTGGGGGGGCTCACAGATACGCAGTATTTT.

The gene calls are TRBV2 and TRBJ2-7, with unresolved D. This CDR3 contains 17 residues. Trimming pared 7 bases from V and 2 bases from J, leaving 24 bases between. Germline values: CDR1 SNHLY, CDR2 FYNNEI. This chain's CDR3 is CASMLAHLVGSPYEQYF. The CDR3 coding sequence is TGTGCCAGCATGTTGGCCCACCTCGTGGGGTCTCCCTACGAGCAGTACTTC.

The V and J genes are TRBV6-1 and TRBJ2-2, with D perhaps matching TRBD1 or TRBD2 (5 bases each). This CDR3 has 17 residues. The ends were cut back, 1 base at V and 1 base at J, with 13 bases in the middle. Germline lookup yields CDR1 MNHNS and CDR2 SASEGT. The CDR3 sequence: CASSEGLWGMNTGELFF. In nucleotides, the CDR3 is TGTGCCAGCAGTGAAGGTTTATGGGGGATGAACACCGGGGAGCTGTTTTTT.

Comment on this clone: Other DNA sequences of this sample code for an identical CDR3. The rearrangement links TRBV7-2 to TRBJ1-5; D not resolved. The CDR3 runs 12 residues. Germline assignment: CDR1 SGHTA and CDR2 FQGNSA. Between the trimmed V and J ends, which lost 5 bases and 2 bases, there was a span of 4 bases. CDR3 loop: CASSLGNQPQHF. The CDR3 coding sequence is TGTGCCAGCAGCCTGGGCAATCAGCCCCAGCATTTT.

This chain links TRBV11-3 with TRBJ2-1, with TRBD1 matching 9 bases. The CDR3 consists of 15 residues. Germline CDR1 reads SGHNT; CDR2 reads YENEEA. V trimming: 5 bases; J trimming: 9 bases; junction bases outside the gene matches: 11. The CDR3 nucleotides are TGTGCCAGCAGCCCCCGGGACAGGGCGGACTCTGAGCAGTTCTTC. This gives the protein CASSPRDRADSEQFF.

V gene TRBV5-4 combines with J gene TRBJ1-1, with a weak D call TRBD1 (5 bases). V lost 0 bases and J lost 2, with 11 bases in between. The CDR3 extends over 15 amino acids. Looked up from germline, CDR1 is SGHNT and CDR2 is YYREEE (reference sequence). The CDR3 reads CASSLEGPTNTEAFF. As DNA, the CDR3 is TGTGCCAGCAGCTTGGAGGGACCGACCAACACTGAAGCTTTCTTT.

V and J are TRBV6-5 and TRBJ2-1; D might be TRBD2 (6 bases). This CDR3 comprises 15 residues. CDR1 is MNHEY and CDR2 is SVGAGI in the germline V gene. Trimming took off 4 bases at V and 0 bases at J, with 10 bases between the two ends. DNA for the CDR3: TGTGCCAGCAGTTCGGGACTCCTCTCCTACAATGAGCAGTTCTTC. Translated: CASSSGLLSYNEQFF.

In this sample, this clone turned up a few times. Compared with germline, one end of the junction differs, possibly owing to a read error. The V and J genes are TRBV5-1 and TRBJ2-7; D gene uncertain. The germline CDR1 and CDR2 sequences are SGHRS and YFSETQ. This CDR3 is built from 8 residues. Here the CDR3 DNA reads TGCGCCAGCGAATACGTTGACTTC. It is translated as CASEYVDF.

The V and J genes are TRBV6-5 and TRBJ2-3; no reliable D call. The CDR3 sequence is 15 residues long. V lost 6 bases and J lost 0, with 13 bases in between. Germline V gene lookup returns CDR1 MNHEY and CDR2 SVGAGI. The CDR3 loop reads CASSRPPFSTDTQYF. CDR3 nucleotide sequence: TGTGCCAGCAGCCGTCCGCCCTTTAGCACAGATACGCAGTATTTT.

The chain carries TRBV5-1 and TRBJ2-5; D is uncertain. Trimming removed 1 base from V and 3 bases from J, with 7 bases in between. The CDR3 consists of 13 residues. In germline, CDR1 is SGHRS, CDR2 YFSETQ. The CDR3, as DNA: TGCGCCAGCAGCTTGTTGGGGAAAGAGACCCAGTACTTC. It is translated as CASSLLGKETQYF.

The chain links TRBV5-4 to TRBJ2-7; TRBD1 agrees at 9 bases. J lost 2 bases, V lost 0 bases, and 3 bases had no gene match. Germline assignment: CDR1 SGHNT and CDR2 YYREEE (reference sequence). The CDR3 spans 15 residues. The CDR3 loop reads CASSLADRGAYEQYF. As DNA, the CDR3 is TGTGCCAGCAGCTTGGCGGACAGGGGTGCCTACGAGCAGTACTTC.

CDR3 in DNA: TGTGCCAGCAGTGTGACAGGGGCGCGGGGCTACACCTTC. Protein product: CASSVTGARGYTF. The chain recombines TRBV27 with TRBJ1-2; 8 bases line up with TRBD1. The CDR3 consists of 13 residues. In germline, CDR1 is MNHEY, CDR2 SMNVEV (reference sequence). The junction had 7 bases not matched to a gene; V was cut back by 5 bases and J by 8 bases.

This clone was seen just once. The rearrangement joins TRBV7-8 to TRBJ1-5; no clear D. Germline CDR1 reads SGHVS; CDR2 reads FQNEAQ. The V gene lost 0 bases and the J gene lost 1 base, with 10 bases spanning the gap. The CDR3 sequence is 16 residues long. The CDR3 spells CASSLAGIHSNQPQHF. Here the CDR3 DNA reads TGTGCCAGCAGCTTAGCGGGAATACACAGCAATCAGCCCCAGCATTTT.

The chain uses TRBV9 and TRBJ2-3, with D unclear. Germline CDR1 is SGDLS and CDR2 is YYNGEE. The CDR3 totals 18 residues. V lost 4 bases and J 1 base, leaving 22 bases between the germline ends. The CDR3 region is CASSPGPRTGWGTDTQYF. For the CDR3, the DNA is TGTGCCAGCAGCCCCGGCCCCCGGACCGGGTGGGGCACAGATACGCAGTATTTT.

This rearrangement joins TRBV10-3 to TRBJ2-1, with D perhaps TRBD2 (6 bases). Germline CDR1 and CDR2: ENHRY and SYGVKD. V lost 8 bases, J lost 7 bases, and 12 bases lay in between. The CDR3 covers 12 residues. Here the CDR3 reads CAILRGSNEQFF. CDR3 in DNA: TGTGCCATCCTCCGGGGGTCGAATGAGCAGTTCTTC.

This chain connects TRBV6-5 to TRBJ2-1; a weak D match, TRBD2 (6 bases). The CDR3 contains 14 residues. Trimming left V 7 bases short and J 7 bases short, with 17 bases between. CDR1 and CDR2 (germline): MNHEY, SVGAGI. The CDR3 DNA is TGTGCCAGCACGCTCCGGAGGGGCCTGAATGAGCAGTTCTTC. This gives the protein CASTLRRGLNEQFF.